This is a list of T cell receptor beta chains from one sample in a study of T cell repertoires in cytomegalovirus infection. TCRdb redid the calling of the reads with MiXCR, one entry per CDR3 protein. Of a few hundred thousand distinct CDR3 sequences in the sample, more than 8% are singletons; the top ten hold 3.5% to 4.5%. The sequencing input was PBMCs. These receptors came from a human donor in good health (CMV status not recorded). Some clones in this sample may be carry-over from other donors' samples. Both conserved end residues are part of each CDR3. A D gene is named only where the DNA matches it firmly. Clone size, where shown, is once, few, many, or a class for clones that have expanded.

v_gene	d_gene	j_gene	abundance	len	CDR3aa	CDR3nt
TRBV11-2	TRBD2	TRBJ2-7	NA	16	CASRSRTSGFSGEQYF	TGTGCCAGCAGAAGCCGGACTAGCGGTTTTTCGGGCGAGCAGTACTTC
TRBV7-2	NA	TRBJ2-1	many	14	CASSPREKAGEQFF	TGTGCCAGCAGCCCCCGGGAAAAGGCGGGTGAGCAGTTCTTC
TRBV12-3/TRBV12-4	TRBD1	TRBJ1-5	NA	15	CASKPQGAGNQPQHF	TGTGCCAGCAAACCGCAGGGGGCGGGAAATCAGCCCCAGCATTTT
TRBV6-2/TRBV6-3	NA	TRBJ2-3	NA	15	CASSYGGAKRDTQYF	TGTGCCAGCAGTTACGGGGGGGCGAAACGAGATACGCAGTATTTT
TRBV10-3	NA	TRBJ2-3	NA	15	CAISVRGEGTDTQYF	TGTGCCATCAGTGTGAGGGGAGAAGGCACAGATACGCAGTATTTT
TRBV12-3/TRBV12-4	TRBD2	TRBJ2-5	many	15	CASRIAGGVQETQYF	TGTGCCAGCAGGATAGCGGGGGGGGTCCAAGAGACCCAGTACTTC
TRBV20-1	NA	TRBJ2-2	many	15	CSAREVSVDTGELFF	TGCAGTGCTAGAGAGGTATCAGTGGACACCGGGGAGCTGTTTTTT
TRBV7-6	TRBD2	TRBJ2-1	many	14	CASSLGAGANEQFF	TGTGCCAGCAGCTTAGGGGCGGGAGCGAATGAGCAGTTCTTC
TRBV7-2	NA	TRBJ1-1	many	14	CASSLPGLNTEAFF	TGTGCCAGCAGCTTACCGGGTTTGAACACTGAAGCTTTCTTT
TRBV6-5	NA	TRBJ2-5	NA	14	CASGYSFSTETQYF	TGTGCCAGCGGTTACTCGTTTAGTACAGAGACCCAGTACTTC
TRBV5-5	NA	TRBJ2-3	NA	16	CASSQDFGINTDTQYF	TGTGCCAGCAGCCAAGACTTCGGGATCAACACAGATACGCAGTATTTT
TRBV15	NA	TRBJ2-7	NA	13	CATSRDLVREQYF	TGTGCCACCAGCAGAGATCTGGTGAGGGAGCAGTACTTC
TRBV19	NA	TRBJ2-3	NA	15	CASSMGFTSTDTQYF	TGTGCCAGTAGTATGGGATTCACTAGCACAGATACGCAGTATTTT
TRBV7-6	NA	TRBJ2-5	many	12	CASSLATETQYF	TGTGCCAGCAGCTTAGCAACTGAGACCCAGTACTTC
TRBV7-9	NA	TRBJ2-7	many	13	CASSFVGGAEQYF	TGTGCCAGCAGCTTTGTCGGAGGGGCCGAGCAGTACTTC
TRBV11-2	NA	TRBJ2-1	many	16	CASSPRWFSSYNEQFF	TGTGCCAGCAGCCCGAGGTGGTTTAGCTCCTACAATGAGCAGTTCTTC
TRBV4-2	NA	TRBJ2-1	few	16	CASSHPSPGRYNEQFF	TGTGCCAGCAGCCATCCTAGTCCGGGACGTTACAATGAGCAGTTCTTC
TRBV20-1	TRBD2	TRBJ2-7	NA	14	CSASIGTSAPEQYF	TGCAGTGCTAGCATCGGGACTAGCGCTCCCGAGCAGTACTTC
TRBV11-2	NA	TRBJ2-5	NA	14	CASSYLTSQETQYF	TGTGCCAGCAGCTACTTGACTAGCCAAGAGACCCAGTACTTC
TRBV28	TRBD1	TRBJ2-5	NA	14	CASSLDRAEETQYF	TGTGCCAGCAGCCTAGACAGGGCCGAAGAGACCCAGTACTTC
TRBV12-3/TRBV12-4	TRBD2	TRBJ2-7	NA	15	CASSLRAGGSYEQYF	TGTGCCAGCAGTTTGAGGGCGGGGGGGTCCTACGAGCAGTACTTC
TRBV7-2	NA	TRBJ1-5	many	13	CASSLDVNQPQHF	TGTGCCAGCAGCCTGGACGTTAATCAGCCCCAGCATTTT
TRBV4-1	NA	TRBJ2-2	few	16	CASSQLMTGNTGELFF	TGCGCCAGCAGCCAACTAATGACAGGGAACACCGGGGAGCTGTTTTTT
TRBV6-2/TRBV6-3	TRBD1	TRBJ1-1	NA	12	CASSRTTGEAFF	TGTGCCAGCAGCCGGACGACAGGGGAAGCTTTCTTT
TRBV19	NA	TRBJ1-1	NA	13	CASSIGPGAEAFF	TGTGCCAGTAGTATCGGCCCCGGGGCTGAAGCTTTCTTT
TRBV4-2	TRBD1	TRBJ1-4	many	15	CASSQGQKNGEKLFF	TGTGCCAGCAGCCAGGGACAGAAAAATGGTGAAAAACTGTTTTTT
TRBV15	TRBD2	TRBJ2-1	NA	20	CATSITSGREYTSSYNEQFF	TGTGCCACCAGCATAACTAGCGGGAGGGAATATACTAGCTCCTACAATGAGCAGTTCTTC
TRBV19	NA	TRBJ1-1	NA	12	CASTFRGGEAFF	TGTGCCAGTACCTTCCGTGGGGGTGAAGCTTTCTTT
TRBV18	NA	TRBJ2-3	few	15	CASSRRELGTDTQYF	TGTGCCAGCTCAAGAAGGGAATTAGGCACAGATACGCAGTATTTT
TRBV7-2	TRBD2	TRBJ2-3	many	16	CASSLTSGGLTDTQYF	TGTGCCAGCAGCTTGACTAGCGGGGGTCTCACAGATACGCAGTATTTT
TRBV11-2	TRBD1	TRBJ1-5	many	21	CASTKPDRDNPEVYSNQPQHF	TGTGCCAGCACCAAACCCGACAGGGATAACCCCGAAGTCTATAGCAATCAGCCCCAGCATTTT
TRBV11-3	NA	TRBJ2-3	many	13	CASRRWGEDTQYF	TGTGCCAGCAGAAGGTGGGGGGAAGATACGCAGTATTTT
TRBV10-3	NA	TRBJ1-1	few	12	CAITGGNTEAFF	TGTGCCATCACTGGTGGGAACACTGAAGCTTTCTTT
TRBV5-4	TRBD1	TRBJ2-7	NA	13	CASSRTGGVEQYF	TGTGCCAGCAGCCGGACAGGGGGCGTCGAGCAGTACTTC
TRBV7-2	TRBD2	TRBJ2-3	many	15	CASSLVRGSTDTQYF	TGTGCCAGCAGCTTAGTGCGGGGGAGCACAGATACGCAGTATTTT
TRBV20-1	NA	TRBJ2-1	once	13	CSASRRGVNEQFF	TGCAGTGCTAGTAGGCGTGGCGTCAATGAGCAGTTCTTC
TRBV4-3	TRBD1	TRBJ2-7	NA	12	CASSQGGTGAVF	TGCGCCAGCAGCCAGGGCGGGACAGGGGCTGTCTTC
TRBV30	NA	TRBJ1-1	NA	15	CAWGGTLWAQNEAFF	TGTGCCTGGGGTGGTACGCTTTGGGCGCAGAACGAAGCTTTCTTT
TRBV4-1	NA	TRBJ1-4	NA	14	CASRVLGANEKLFF	TGCGCCAGCAGGGTTTTGGGGGCCAATGAAAAACTGTTTTTT
TRBV29-1	TRBD1	TRBJ2-3	few	14	CSVEGQGAGDTQYF	TGCAGCGTTGAAGGACAGGGGGCCGGAGATACGCAGTATTTT
TRBV29-1	TRBD1	TRBJ1-1	few	13	CSVEGQANTEAFF	TGCAGCGTTGAGGGACAGGCAAACACTGAAGCTTTCTTT
TRBV12-3/TRBV12-4	TRBD1	TRBJ1-2	NA	16	CASTQEGTGALYGYTF	TGTGCCAGCACCCAAGAGGGGACAGGGGCCCTCTATGGCTACACCTTC
TRBV30	TRBD1	TRBJ1-5	NA	15	CAWSQGARGNQPQHF	TGTGCCTGGAGCCAGGGGGCTAGGGGCAATCAGCCCCAGCATTTT
TRBV11-2	NA	TRBJ2-7	NA	16	CASSLTTGQSPYEQYF	TGTGCCAGCAGCTTAACGACCGGACAGTCCCCGTACGAGCAGTACTTC
TRBV19	NA	TRBJ2-2	NA	12	CASSIPTGELFF	TGTGCCAGTAGTATTCCCACCGGGGAGCTGTTTTTT
TRBV27	TRBD2	TRBJ2-3	NA	17	CASRPTLAGFLPDTQYF	TGTGCCAGCAGGCCGACCCTAGCGGGGTTTCTTCCAGATACGCAGTATTTT
TRBV6-2/TRBV6-3	NA	TRBJ2-7	many	12	CASSYPPYEQYF	TGTGCCAGCAGTTACCCCCCCTACGAGCAGTACTTC
TRBV19	NA	TRBJ1-1	few	14	CASTLTEMNTEAFF	TGTGCCAGTACCCTAACAGAGATGAACACTGAAGCTTTCTTT
TRBV7-2	NA	TRBJ2-7	many	14	CASSLEQGRYEQYF	TGTGCCAGCAGCTTAGAACAGGGCCGCTACGAGCAGTACTTC
TRBV4-3	NA	TRBJ2-7	many	14	CASSPSLASWEQYF	TGCGCCAGCAGCCCGTCCCTGGCTTCGTGGGAGCAGTACTTC
TRBV7-2	NA	TRBJ2-5	many	14	CASSLPRAAQTQYF	TGTGCCAGCAGTTTACCCAGGGCCGCGCAGACCCAGTACTTC
TRBV7-2	NA	TRBJ2-2	many	16	CASSLMTNRMDGELFF	TGTGCCAGCAGCTTAATGACTAATAGAATGGACGGGGAGCTGTTTTTT
TRBV7-2	NA	TRBJ2-2	NA	15	CASSLGGQNTGELFF	TGTGCCAGCAGCTTAGGGGGACAGAACACCGGGGAGCTGTTTTTT